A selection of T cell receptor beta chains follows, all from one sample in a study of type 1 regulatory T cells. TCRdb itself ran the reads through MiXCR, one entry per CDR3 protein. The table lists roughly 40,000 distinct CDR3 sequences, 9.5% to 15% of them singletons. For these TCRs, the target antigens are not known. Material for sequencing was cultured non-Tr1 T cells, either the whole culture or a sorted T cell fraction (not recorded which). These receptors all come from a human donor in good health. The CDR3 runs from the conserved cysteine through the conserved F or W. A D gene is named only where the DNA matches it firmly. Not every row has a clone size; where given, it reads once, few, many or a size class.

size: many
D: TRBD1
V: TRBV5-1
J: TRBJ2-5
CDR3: CASSLVPPGQGIQETQYF
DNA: TGCGCCAGCAGCTTGGTACCTCCGGGACAGGGGATCCAAGAGACCCAGTACTTC

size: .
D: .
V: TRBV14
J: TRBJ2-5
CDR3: CASSQGSDFGGTQYF
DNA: TGTGCCAGCAGCCAAGGGTCCGACTTCGGAGGGACCCAGTACTTC

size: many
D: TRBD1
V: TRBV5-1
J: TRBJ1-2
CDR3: CASSVITGADGYTF
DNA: TGCGCCAGCAGCGTTATAACAGGGGCCGATGGCTACACCTTC

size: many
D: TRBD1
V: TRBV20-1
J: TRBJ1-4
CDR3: CSARTGYLGKLFF
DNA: TGCAGTGCTAGGACAGGGTATCTCGGAAAACTGTTTTTT

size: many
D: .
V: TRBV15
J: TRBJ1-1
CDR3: CATSRGATGTNTEAFF
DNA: TGTGCCACCAGCAGAGGCGCAACAGGGACGAACACTGAAGCTTTCTTT

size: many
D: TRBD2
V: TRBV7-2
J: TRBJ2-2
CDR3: CASSLLAGASNTGELFF
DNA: TGTGCCAGCAGCTTACTAGCGGGAGCCTCGAACACCGGGGAGCTGTTTTTT

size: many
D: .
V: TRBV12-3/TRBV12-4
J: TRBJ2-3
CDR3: CASGGGTDTQYF
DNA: TGTGCCAGCGGCGGGGGCACAGATACGCAGTATTTT

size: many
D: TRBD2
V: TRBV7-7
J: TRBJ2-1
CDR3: CASSFGLAGNNEQFF
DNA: TGTGCTAGCAGCTTCGGGCTAGCGGGAAACAATGAGCAGTTCTTC

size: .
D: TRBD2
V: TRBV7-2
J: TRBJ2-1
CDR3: CASSFPAGVAGAFGSYNEQFF
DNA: TGTGCCAGCAGCTTCCCAGCGGGGGTAGCGGGAGCCTTTGGCTCCTACAATGAGCAGTTCTTC

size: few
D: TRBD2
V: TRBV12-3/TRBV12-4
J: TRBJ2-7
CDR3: CAGSYLAGPSYEQYF
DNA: TGTGCCGGCAGCTACCTAGCGGGACCCTCCTACGAGCAGTACTTC

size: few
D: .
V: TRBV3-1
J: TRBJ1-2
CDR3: CASSHAGQSRGYTF
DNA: TGTGCCAGCAGCCATGCCGGACAATCCCGTGGCTACACCTTC

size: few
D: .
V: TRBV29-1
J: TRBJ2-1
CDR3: CSAKPSLNEQFF
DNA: TGCAGCGCTAAACCGTCCTTGAATGAGCAGTTCTTC

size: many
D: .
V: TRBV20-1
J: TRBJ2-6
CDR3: CSARPPGGANVLTF
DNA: TGCAGTGCTAGACCGCCAGGGGGGGCCAACGTCCTGACTTTC

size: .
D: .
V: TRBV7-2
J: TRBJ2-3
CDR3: CASIRGGTPSDTQYF
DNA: TGTGCCAGTATAAGAGGGGGAACCCCGTCCGATACGCAGTATTTT

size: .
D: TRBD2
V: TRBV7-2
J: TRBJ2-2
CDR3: CASSLRSGRATGELFF
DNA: TGTGCCAGCAGCTTACGTAGCGGGAGGGCGACCGGGGAGCTGTTTTTT

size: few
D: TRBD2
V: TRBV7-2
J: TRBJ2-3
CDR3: CASSPSGGIPDAQYF
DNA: TGTGCCAGCAGCCCGAGCGGGGGGATCCCAGATGCGCAGTATTTT

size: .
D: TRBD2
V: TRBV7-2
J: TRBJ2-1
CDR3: CASSSQGLAGHERRFF
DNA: TGTGCCAGCAGTTCCCAAGGACTAGCGGGGCATGAACGGCGGTTCTTC

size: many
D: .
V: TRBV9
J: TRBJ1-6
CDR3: CASSVAGRFNSPLHF
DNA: TGTGCCAGCAGCGTAGCAGGACGGTTCAATTCACCCCTCCACTTT

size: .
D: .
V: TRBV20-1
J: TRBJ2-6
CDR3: CSAIAGANVLTF
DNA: TGCAGTGCTATAGCCGGGGCCAACGTCCTGACTTTC

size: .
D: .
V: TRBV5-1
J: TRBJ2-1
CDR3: CASLSSYNEQFF
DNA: TGCGCCAGCTTAAGCTCCTACAATGAGCAGTTCTTC

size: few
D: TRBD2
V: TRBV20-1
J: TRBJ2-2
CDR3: CSAGLAGNTGELFF
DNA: TGCAGTGCGGGACTAGCGGGGAACACCGGGGAGCTGTTTTTT

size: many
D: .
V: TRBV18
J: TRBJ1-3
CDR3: CASSPGEGNTIYF
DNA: TGTGCCAGCTCACCGGGCGAGGGGAACACCATATATTTT

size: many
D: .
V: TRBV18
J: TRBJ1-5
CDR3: CASSPGRVNQPQHF
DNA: TGTGCCAGCTCACCGGGACGGGTCAATCAGCCCCAGCATTTT

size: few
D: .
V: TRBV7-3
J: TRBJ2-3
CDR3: CASSYTSSADTQYF
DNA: TGTGCCAGCAGCTATACTTCATCAGCAGATACGCAGTATTTT

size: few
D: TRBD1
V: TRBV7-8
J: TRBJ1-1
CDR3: CASSLVSGTGGSASYTEAFF
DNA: TGTGCCAGCAGCTTAGTTTCTGGGACAGGGGGCTCGGCCTCGTACACTGAAGCTTTCTTT

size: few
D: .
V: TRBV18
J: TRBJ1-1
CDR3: CASSPQGPTNTEAFF
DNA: TGTGCCAGCTCACCACAAGGACCGACGAACACTGAAGCTTTCTTT

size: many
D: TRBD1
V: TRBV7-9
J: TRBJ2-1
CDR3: CASSLRGTGDSNEQFF
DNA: TGTGCCAGCAGCTTAAGGGGGACAGGGGACTCCAATGAGCAGTTCTTC

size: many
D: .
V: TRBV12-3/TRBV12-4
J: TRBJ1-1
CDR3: CASSLQVGTEAFF
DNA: TGTGCCAGCAGTTTACAGGTGGGGACTGAAGCTTTCTTT

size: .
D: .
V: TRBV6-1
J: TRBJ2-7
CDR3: CASRAASATPYEQYF
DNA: TGTGCCAGCAGGGCGGCCAGTGCAACCCCCTACGAGCAGTACTTC

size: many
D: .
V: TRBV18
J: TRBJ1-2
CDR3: CASSPAPPNSRGYTF
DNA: TGTGCCAGCTCACCTGCTCCCCCTAACTCGCGAGGCTACACCTTC

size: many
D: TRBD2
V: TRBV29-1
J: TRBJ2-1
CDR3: CSVRLAGEQFF
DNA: TGCAGCGTTCGACTAGCAGGGGAGCAGTTCTTC

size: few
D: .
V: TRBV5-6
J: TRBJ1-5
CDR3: CASSGRGSNQPQHF
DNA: TGTGCCAGCAGCGGAAGGGGTAGCAATCAGCCCCAGCATTTT

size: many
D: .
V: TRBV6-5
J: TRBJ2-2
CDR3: CASSYKGHTSRELFF
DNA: TGTGCCAGCAGTTACAAAGGACATACCTCCCGGGAGCTGTTTTTT

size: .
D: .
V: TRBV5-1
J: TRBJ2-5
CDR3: CATAEGWGTETQYF
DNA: TGCGCCACTGCGGAGGGCTGGGGTACGGAGACCCAGTACTTC

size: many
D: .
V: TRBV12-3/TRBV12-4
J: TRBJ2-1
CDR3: CASTMGGNEQFF
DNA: TGTGCCAGCACCATGGGTGGGAATGAGCAGTTCTTC

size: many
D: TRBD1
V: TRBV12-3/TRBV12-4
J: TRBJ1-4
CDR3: CASTPTGAKEKLFF
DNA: TGTGCCAGCACCCCGACAGGGGCTAAAGAAAAACTGTTTTTT

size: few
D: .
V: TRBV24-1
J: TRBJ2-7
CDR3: CATSDQRTGYEQYF
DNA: TGTGCCACCAGTGATCAAAGGACGGGCTACGAGCAGTACTTC

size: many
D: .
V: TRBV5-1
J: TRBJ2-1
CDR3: CASSLGLNEQFF
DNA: TGCGCCAGCAGCTTGGGGCTAAATGAGCAGTTCTTC

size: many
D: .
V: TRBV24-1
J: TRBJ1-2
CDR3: CATSGRGQGGANYGYTF
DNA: TGTGCCACCAGTGGACGGGGCCAGGGAGGGGCGAACTATGGCTACACCTTC

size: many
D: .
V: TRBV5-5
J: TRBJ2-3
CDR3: CASSFYDPDTQYF
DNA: TGTGCCAGCAGCTTCTATGACCCGGATACGCAGTATTTT

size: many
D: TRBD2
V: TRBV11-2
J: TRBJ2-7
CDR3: CASSRRFSGRSYEQYF
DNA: TGTGCCAGCAGCCGACGATTCAGCGGGAGGTCCTACGAGCAGTACTTC

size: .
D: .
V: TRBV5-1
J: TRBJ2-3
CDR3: CASSLMVGDTQYF
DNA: TGCGCCAGCAGCTTGATGGTCGGAGATACGCAGTATTTT

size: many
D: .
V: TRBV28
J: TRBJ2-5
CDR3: CASSGVTETQYF
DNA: TGTGCCAGCAGTGGAGTAACGGAGACCCAGTACTTC

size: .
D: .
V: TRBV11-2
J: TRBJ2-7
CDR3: CASSLDGGLLYEQYF
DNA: TGTGCCAGCAGCTTAGATGGGGGACTTCTCTACGAGCAGTACTTC

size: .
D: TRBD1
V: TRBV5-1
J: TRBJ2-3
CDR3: CASTGTAITDTQYF
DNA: TGCGCCAGCACCGGGACAGCAATCACAGATACGCAGTATTTT

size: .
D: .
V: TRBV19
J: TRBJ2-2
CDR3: CASSMDVTGELFF
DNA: TGTGCCAGTAGTATGGATGTAACCGGGGAGCTGTTTTTT

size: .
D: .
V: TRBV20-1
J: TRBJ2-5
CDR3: CSASFGVGETQYF
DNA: TGCAGTGCTAGTTTCGGGGTTGGGGAGACCCAGTACTTC

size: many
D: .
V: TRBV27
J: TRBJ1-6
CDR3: CASSKNRDGGNSPLHF
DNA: TGTGCCAGCAGTAAGAACCGGGACGGGGGGAATTCACCCCTCCACTTT

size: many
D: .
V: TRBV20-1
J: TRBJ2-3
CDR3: CSAPEVVVTQYF
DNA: TGCAGTGCCCCCGAGGTAGTAGTCACGCAGTATTTT

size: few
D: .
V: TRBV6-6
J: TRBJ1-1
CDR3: CASSPPGGPVTEAFF
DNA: TGTGCCAGCAGTCCTCCGGGCGGCCCTGTAACTGAAGCTTTCTTT